One T cell receptor beta chain is described in this entry. Its cognate antigen is unknown. The record originates from a study of T cells expressing NK-cell markers. Study-wide results and limits: In a handful of donors, dominant NKG2C+ clonotypes were roughly 1.0-7.0% of CD8+ T cells.

CDR3 size: 15 residues. TCRdb processed the 5' RACE reads again and assigns one entry to each CDR3 protein, with no DNA. The sample totals some 450,000 distinct CDR3 sequences; its top ten clones hold roughly 8%. The receptor was isolated from a woman between 18 and 69 years old in good health. The chain has TRBV12-3 or TRBV12-4 and TRBJ1-1. Sequenced sample: blood T cells: a sorted CD56 or NKG2C T cell subset, CD4+ or CD8+ T cells, or bulk PBMC T cells (not recorded which). The CDR3: CASSRIAASNTEAFF.